This T cell receptor (beta chain) originates from a study of response to subunit inactivated influenza vaccine. Study results and caveats: Each seasonal flu vaccination may recruit only limited new T cells, authors suggested.

About this clonotype: Its target is unknown. A much larger clone lies a single base off, so this may be a read error.

Using its own MiXCR run on the RT-PCR reads, TCRdb lists one record per CDR3 protein. The repertoire holds 500,000 or so distinct CDR3 sequences, with 15% to 20% as singletons. Germline-derived CDR1 and CDR2 are SGHDT and YYEEEE. The V end lost 4 bases, the J end lost 5 bases, and 16 bases lay between the germline ends. This CDR3 spans 15 amino acids. Specimen: CD4+ T cells sorted from PBMCs, collected less than 30 months after vaccination. The rearrangement joins TRBV5-6 to TRBJ2-1; a possible D gene is TRBD2 (6 bases). The sequence derives from a man aged 50 to 69 who received an inactivated influenza vaccine. In DNA form, the CDR3 reads TGTGCCAGCAGCATGGGACTCCGGAGGCACAATGAGCAGTTCTTC. It specifies CASSMGLRRHNEQFF.